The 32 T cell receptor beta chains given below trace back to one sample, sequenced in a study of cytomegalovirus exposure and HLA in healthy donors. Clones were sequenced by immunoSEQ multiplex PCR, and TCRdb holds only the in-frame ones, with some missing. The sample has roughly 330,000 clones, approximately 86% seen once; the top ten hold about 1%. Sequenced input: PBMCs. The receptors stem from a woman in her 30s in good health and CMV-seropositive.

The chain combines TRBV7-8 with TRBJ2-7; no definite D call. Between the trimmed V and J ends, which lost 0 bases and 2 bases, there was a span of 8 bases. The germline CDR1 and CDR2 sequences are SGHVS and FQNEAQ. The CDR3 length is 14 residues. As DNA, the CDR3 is TGTGCCAGCAGCTTAGCGGGAAGCACCTACGAGCAGTACTTC. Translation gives CASSLAGSTYEQYF.

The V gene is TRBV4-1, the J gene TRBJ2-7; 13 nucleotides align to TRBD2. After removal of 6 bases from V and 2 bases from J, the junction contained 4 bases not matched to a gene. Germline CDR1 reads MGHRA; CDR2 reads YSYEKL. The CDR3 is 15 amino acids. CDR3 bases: TGCGCCAGCAGTCCTGGACTAGCGGGGGCCTACGAGCAGTACTTC. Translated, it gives CASSPGLAGAYEQYF.

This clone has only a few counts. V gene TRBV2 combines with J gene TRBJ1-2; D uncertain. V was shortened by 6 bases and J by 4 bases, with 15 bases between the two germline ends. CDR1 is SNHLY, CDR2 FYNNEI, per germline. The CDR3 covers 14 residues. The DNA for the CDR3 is TGTGCCAGCAGCGTAGACACCTGGGGCTATGGCTACACCTTC. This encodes CASSVDTWGYGYTF.

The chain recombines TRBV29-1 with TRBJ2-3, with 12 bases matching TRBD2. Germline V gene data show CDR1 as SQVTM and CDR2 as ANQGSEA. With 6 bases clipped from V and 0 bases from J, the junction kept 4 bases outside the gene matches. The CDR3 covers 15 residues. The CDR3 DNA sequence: TGCAGCGTCTGGGGGACTAGCGGGAGCACAGATACGCAGTATTTT. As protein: CSVWGTSGSTDTQYF.

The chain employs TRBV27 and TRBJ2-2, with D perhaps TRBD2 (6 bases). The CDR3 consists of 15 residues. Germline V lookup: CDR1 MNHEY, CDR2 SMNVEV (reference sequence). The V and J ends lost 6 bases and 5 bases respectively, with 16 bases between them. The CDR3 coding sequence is TGTGCCAGCAGCTCTTACGGCGGAGGGACCGGGGAGCTGTTTTTT. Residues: CASSSYGGGTGELFF.

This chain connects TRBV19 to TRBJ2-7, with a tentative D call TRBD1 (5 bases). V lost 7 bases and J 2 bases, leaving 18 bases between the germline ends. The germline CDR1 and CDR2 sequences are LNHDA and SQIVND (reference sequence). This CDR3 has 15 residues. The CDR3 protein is CASTPSQGSTYEQYF. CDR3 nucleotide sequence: TGTGCCAGTACCCCCTCCCAGGGTTCAACCTACGAGCAGTACTTC.

CDR3 coding DNA: TGCGCCAGCAGCCAAGGGGAAAATTGGCAGTTTACTAGCGGGAGGTACACCGGGGAGCTGTTTTTT. Amino acids: CASSQGENWQFTSGRYTGELFF. The chain combines TRBV4-3 with TRBJ2-2; 12 bases are shared with TRBD2. Trimming at V came to 1 base and at J to 3 bases, leaving 18 bases not matched to a gene. CDR1 LGHNA and CDR2 YSLEER come from the germline V gene. The CDR3 is 22 amino acids.

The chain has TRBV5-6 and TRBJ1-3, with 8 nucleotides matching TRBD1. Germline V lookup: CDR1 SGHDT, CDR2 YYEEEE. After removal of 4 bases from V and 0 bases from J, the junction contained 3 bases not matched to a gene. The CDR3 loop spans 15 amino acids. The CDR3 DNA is TGTGCCAGCAGCCGACAGGGGTCCTCTGGAAACACCATATATTTT. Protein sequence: CASSRQGSSGNTIYF.

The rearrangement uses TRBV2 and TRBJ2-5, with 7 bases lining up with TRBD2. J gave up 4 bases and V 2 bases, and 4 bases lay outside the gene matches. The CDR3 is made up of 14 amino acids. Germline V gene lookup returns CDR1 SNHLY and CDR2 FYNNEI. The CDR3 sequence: CASSELAGGETQYF. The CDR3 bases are TGTGCCAGCAGTGAATTAGCGGGTGGAGAGACCCAGTACTTC.

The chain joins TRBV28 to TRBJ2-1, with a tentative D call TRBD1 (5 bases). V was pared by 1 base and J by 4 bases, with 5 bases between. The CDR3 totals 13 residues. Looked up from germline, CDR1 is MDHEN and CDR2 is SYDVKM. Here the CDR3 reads CASSLSGYNEQFF. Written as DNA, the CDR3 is TGTGCCAGCAGTTTATCAGGGTACAATGAGCAGTTCTTC.

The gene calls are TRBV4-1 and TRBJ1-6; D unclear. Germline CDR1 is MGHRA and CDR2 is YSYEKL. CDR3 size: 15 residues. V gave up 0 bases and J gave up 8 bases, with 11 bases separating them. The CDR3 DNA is TGCGCCAGCAGCCAAGAGAAGGGCCCAGATTCACCCCTCCACTTT. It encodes CASSQEKGPDSPLHF.

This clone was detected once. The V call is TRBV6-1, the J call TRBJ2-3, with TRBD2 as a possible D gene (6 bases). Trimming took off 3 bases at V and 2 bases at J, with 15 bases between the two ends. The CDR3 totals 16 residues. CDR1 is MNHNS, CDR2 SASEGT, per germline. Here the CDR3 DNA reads TGTGCCAGCAGTGACCAGAGCACTAGCCTCACAGATACGCAGTATTTT. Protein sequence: CASSDQSTSLTDTQYF.

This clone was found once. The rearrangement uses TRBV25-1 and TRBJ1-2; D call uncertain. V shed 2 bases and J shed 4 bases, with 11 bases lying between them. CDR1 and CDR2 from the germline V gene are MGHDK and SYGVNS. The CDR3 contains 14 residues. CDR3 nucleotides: TGTGCCAGCAGTGAACCCGGCACAGCCTATGGCTACACCTTC. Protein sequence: CASSEPGTAYGYTF.

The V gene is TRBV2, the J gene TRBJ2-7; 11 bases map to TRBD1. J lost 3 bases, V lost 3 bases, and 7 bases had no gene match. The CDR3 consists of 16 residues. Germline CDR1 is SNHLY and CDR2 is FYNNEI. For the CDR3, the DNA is TGTGCCAGCAGTGAGCGGGGGGACAGGGGGAACTACGAGCAGTACTTC. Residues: CASSERGDRGNYEQYF.

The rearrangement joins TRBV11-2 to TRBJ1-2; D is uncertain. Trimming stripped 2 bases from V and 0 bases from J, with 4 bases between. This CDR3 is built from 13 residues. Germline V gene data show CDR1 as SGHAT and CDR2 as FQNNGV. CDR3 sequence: CASSLQSNYGYTF. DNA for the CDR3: TGTGCCAGCAGCTTACAGTCTAACTATGGCTACACCTTC.

The chain's CDR3 is CASSVQGIYGYTF. The CDR3 DNA is TGTGCCAGCAGTGTCCAGGGGATCTATGGCTACACCTTC. The chain carries TRBV6-1 and TRBJ1-2; D is perhaps TRBD1 (6 bases). Germline CDR1 and CDR2: MNHNS and SASEGT. This CDR3 spans 13 amino acids. V was clipped by 4 bases and J by 4 bases, with 10 bases between them.

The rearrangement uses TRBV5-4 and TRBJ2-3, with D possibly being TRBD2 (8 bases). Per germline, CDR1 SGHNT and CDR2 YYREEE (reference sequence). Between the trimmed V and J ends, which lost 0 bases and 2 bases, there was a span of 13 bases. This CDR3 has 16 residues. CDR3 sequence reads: CASSLDSGTVTDTQYF. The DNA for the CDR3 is TGTGCCAGCAGCTTGGATAGCGGGACAGTCACAGATACGCAGTATTTT.

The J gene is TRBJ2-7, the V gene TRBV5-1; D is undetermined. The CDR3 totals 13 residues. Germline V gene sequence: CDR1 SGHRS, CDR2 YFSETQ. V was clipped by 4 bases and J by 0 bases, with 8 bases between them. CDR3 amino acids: CASSPALSYEQYF. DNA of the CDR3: TGCGCCAGCAGCCCGGCCCTCTCCTACGAGCAGTACTTC.

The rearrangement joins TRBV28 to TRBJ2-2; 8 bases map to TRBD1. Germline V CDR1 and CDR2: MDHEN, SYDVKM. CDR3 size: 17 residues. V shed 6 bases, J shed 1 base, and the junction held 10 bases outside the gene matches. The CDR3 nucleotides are TGTGCCAGCAGCTGGACAGGGATGGATTTGAACACCGGGGAGCTGTTTTTT. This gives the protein CASSWTGMDLNTGELFF.

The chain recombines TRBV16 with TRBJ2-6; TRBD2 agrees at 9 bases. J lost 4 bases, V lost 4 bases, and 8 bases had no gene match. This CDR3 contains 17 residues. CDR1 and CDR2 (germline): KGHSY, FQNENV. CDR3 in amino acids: CASSPTSGLLGANVLTF. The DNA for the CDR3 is TGTGCCAGCAGCCCTACTAGCGGGCTCCTCGGGGCCAACGTCCTGACTTTC.

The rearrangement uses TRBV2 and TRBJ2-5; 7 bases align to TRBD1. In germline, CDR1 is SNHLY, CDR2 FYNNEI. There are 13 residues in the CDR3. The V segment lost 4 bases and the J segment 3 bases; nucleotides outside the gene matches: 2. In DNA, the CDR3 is TGTGCCAGCAGTGTGGGACAGAAAGAGACCCAGTACTTC. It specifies CASSVGQKETQYF.

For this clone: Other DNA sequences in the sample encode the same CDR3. CDR3 DNA: TGCGCCAGCAGCAGGGGACAGACCTACAATGAGCAGTTCTTC. Protein sequence: CASSRGQTYNEQFF. The chain recombines TRBV5-1 with TRBJ2-1; 7 bases are a match to TRBD1. After removal of 4 bases from V and 2 bases from J, the junction contained 3 bases not matched to a gene. The CDR3 spans 14 residues. CDR1 is SGHRS and CDR2 is YFSETQ in the germline V gene.

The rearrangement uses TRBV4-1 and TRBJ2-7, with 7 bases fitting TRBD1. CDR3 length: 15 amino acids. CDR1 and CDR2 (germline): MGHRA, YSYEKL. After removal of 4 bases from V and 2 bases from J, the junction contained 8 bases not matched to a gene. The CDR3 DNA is TGCGCCAGCAGCCCGACCCGACAGGGAACCTACGAGCAGTACTTC. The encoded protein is CASSPTRQGTYEQYF.

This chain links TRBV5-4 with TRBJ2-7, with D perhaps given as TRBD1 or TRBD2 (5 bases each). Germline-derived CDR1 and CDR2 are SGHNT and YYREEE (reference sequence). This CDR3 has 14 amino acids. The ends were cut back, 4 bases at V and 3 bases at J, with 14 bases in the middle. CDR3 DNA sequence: TGTGCCAGCAGCCCCGACTGGGGGTTCTACGAGCAGTACTTC. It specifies CASSPDWGFYEQYF.

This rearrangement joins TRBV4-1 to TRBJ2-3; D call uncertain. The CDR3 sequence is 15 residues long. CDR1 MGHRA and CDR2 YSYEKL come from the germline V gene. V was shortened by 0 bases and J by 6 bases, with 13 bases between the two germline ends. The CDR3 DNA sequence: TGCGCCAGCAGCCAAGAAGGATCCCCCAAGGATACGCAGTATTTT. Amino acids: CASSQEGSPKDTQYF.

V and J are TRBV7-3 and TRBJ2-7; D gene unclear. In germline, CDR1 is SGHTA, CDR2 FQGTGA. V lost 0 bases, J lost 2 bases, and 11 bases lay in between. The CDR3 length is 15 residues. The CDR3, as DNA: TGTGCCAGCAGCTTAACGCCTAGGTTAACCTACGAGCAGTACTTC. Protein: CASSLTPRLTYEQYF.

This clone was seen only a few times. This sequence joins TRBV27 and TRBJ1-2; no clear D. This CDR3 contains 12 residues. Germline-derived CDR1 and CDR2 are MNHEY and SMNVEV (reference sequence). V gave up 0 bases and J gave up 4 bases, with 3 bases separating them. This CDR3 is CASSLSGYGYTF. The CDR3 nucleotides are TGTGCCAGCAGTTTATCGGGCTATGGCTACACCTTC.

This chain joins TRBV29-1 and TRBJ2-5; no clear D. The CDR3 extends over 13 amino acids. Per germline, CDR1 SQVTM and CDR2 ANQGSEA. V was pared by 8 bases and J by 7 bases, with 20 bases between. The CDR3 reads CSLLDPGAWTQYF. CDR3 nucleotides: TGCAGCCTATTGGATCCCGGAGCCTGGACCCAGTACTTC.

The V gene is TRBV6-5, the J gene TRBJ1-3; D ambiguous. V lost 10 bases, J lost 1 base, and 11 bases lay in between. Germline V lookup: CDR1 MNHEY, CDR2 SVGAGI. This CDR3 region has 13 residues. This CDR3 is CATGRGSGNTIYF. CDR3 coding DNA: TGTGCCACCGGTCGGGGTTCTGGAAACACCATATATTTT.

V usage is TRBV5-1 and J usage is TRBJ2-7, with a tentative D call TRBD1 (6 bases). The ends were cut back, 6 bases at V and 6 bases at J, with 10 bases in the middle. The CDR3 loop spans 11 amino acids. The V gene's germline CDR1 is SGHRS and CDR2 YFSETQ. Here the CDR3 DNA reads TGCGCCAGCATAATAGGGGGCGAGCAGTACTTC. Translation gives CASIIGGEQYF.

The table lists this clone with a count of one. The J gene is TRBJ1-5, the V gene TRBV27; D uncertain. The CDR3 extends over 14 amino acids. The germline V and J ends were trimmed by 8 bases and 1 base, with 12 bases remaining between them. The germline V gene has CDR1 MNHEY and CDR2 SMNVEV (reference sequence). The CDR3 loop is CASARVGSNQPQHF. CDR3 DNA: TGTGCCAGCGCTAGGGTCGGGAGCAATCAGCCCCAGCATTTT.

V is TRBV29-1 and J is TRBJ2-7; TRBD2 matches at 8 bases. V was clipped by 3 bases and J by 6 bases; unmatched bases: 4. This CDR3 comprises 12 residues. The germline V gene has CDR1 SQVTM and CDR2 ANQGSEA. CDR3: CSVEWTSREQYF. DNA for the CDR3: TGCAGCGTTGAGTGGACTAGCCGCGAGCAGTACTTC.